This TCR beta chain appears in the sequencing data of a study of OX40 agonist ivuxolimab in advanced cancers. Overall study: At around 83% male, the cohort had a mean age of approximately 64 years, ranging from roughly 20 to 85.

V lost 8 bases to trimming and J lost 4 bases; unmatched junction nucleotides: 5. The V gene's germline CDR1 is WSHSY and CDR2 SAAADI. This CDR3 has 13 residues. Of note for this clone: As yet, its antigen is unknown.

Blood samples were obtained at baseline, cycle 4 day 1, and cycle 7 day 1. Generated by immunoSEQ multiplex PCR, the TCRdb table keeps only in-frame clones and is missing some. The sample comprises 40,000 to 45,000 clones, 80% to 90% of which are singletons, and 9% to 14% rests with the top ten. Broader study findings: Antigen specificity of clonally expanded peripheral T cells was not established. Nonresponders, in some cases, also had low normalized T-cell clonal expansion.

The chain is built from TRBV10-2 and TRBJ1-2; 9 bases align to TRBD1. Source: CD4+ or CD8+ T cells sorted from blood, taken in a trial of the OX40 agonist ivuxolimab. This clonotype was sampled from an adult with an advanced solid tumor such as melanoma, head and neck, liver or kidney cancer. Here the CDR3 DNA reads TGCGCCAGCTGGGACAGGGTAGTCTATGGCTACACCTTC. Protein product: CASWDRVVYGYTF.